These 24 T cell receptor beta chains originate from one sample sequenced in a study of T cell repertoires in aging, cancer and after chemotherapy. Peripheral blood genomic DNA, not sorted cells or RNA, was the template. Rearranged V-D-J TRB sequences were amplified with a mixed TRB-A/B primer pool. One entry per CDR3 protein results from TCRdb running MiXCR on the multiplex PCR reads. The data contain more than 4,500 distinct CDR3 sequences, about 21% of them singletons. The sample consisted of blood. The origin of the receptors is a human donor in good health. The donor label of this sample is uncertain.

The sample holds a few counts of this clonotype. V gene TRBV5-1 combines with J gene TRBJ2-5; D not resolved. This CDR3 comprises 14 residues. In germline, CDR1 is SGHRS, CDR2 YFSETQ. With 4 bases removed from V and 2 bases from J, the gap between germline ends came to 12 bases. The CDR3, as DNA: TGCGCCAGCAGCCCGGCTGGTTTACAAGAGACCCAGTACTTC. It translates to CASSPAGLQETQYF.

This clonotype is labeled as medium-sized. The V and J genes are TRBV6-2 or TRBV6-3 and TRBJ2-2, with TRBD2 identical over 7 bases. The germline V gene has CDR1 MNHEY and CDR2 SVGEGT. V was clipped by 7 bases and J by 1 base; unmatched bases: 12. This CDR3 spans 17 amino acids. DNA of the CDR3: TGTGCCAGCAACACGATCGGCGGGGGTTTGAACACCGGGGAGCTGTTTTTT. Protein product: CASNTIGGGLNTGELFF.

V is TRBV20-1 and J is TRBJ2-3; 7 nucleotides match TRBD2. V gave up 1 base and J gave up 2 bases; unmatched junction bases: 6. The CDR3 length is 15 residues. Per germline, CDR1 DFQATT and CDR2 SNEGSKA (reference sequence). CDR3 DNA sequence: TGCAGTGCTAGAGTTGCGGGGGACCCCACAGATACGCAGTATTTT. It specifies CSARVAGDPTDTQYF.

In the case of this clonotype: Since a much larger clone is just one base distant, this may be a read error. In DNA form, the CDR3 reads TGTGCCAGCAGCCCACCCTTTAGGTCGGGGCTCTCTGGAAACACCATATATTTT. This codes for CASSPPFRSGLSGNTIYF. This sequence joins TRBV13 and TRBJ1-3, with a tentative D call TRBD1 (5 bases). V gave up 5 bases and J gave up 0 bases, with 20 bases separating them. The CDR3 is 18 residues long. From germline, CDR1 is PRHDT and CDR2 FYEKMQ (reference sequence).

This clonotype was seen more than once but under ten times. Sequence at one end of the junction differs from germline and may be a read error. CDR3 in amino acids: CASSLGHSYEQYF. CDR3 bases: TGTGCCAGCAGCTTAGGACACTCCTACGAGCAGTACTTC. This sequence joins TRBV12-3 or TRBV12-4 and TRBJ2-7; tentative D call: TRBD1 (5 bases). This CDR3 contains 13 residues.

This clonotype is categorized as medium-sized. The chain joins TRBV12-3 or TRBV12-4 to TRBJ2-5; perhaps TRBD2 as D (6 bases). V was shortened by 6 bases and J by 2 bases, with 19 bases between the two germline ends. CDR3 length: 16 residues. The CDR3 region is CASSRTRPGVQETQYF. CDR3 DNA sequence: TGTGCCAGCAGCCGGACCCGGCCGGGGGTGCAAGAGACCCAGTACTTC.

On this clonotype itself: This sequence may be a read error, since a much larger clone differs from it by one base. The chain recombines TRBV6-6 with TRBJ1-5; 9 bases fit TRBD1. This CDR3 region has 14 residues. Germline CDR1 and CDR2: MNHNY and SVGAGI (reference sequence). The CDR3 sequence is CASSPWTGEQHQHF. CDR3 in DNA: TGTGCCAGCAGTCCCTGGACAGGGGAGCAGCACCAGCATTTT.

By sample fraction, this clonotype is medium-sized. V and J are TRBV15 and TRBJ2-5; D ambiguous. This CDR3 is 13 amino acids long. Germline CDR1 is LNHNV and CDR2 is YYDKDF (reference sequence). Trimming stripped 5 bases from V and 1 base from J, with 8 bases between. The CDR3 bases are TGTGCCACCAGCGGCCATGTCCAAGAGACCCAGTACTTC. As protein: CATSGHVQETQYF.

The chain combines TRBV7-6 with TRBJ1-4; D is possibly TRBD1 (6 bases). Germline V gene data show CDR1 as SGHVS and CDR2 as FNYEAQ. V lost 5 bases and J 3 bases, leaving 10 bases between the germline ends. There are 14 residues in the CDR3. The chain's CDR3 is CASSQDSSNEKLFF. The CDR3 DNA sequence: TGTGCCAGCAGCCAGGACAGCTCTAATGAAAAACTGTTTTTT.

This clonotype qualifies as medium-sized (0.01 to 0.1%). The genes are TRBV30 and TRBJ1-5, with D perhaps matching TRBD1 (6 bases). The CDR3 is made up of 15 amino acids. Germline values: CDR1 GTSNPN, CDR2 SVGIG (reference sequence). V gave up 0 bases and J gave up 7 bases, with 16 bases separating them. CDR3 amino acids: CAWSVRGQGGQPQHF. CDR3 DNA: TGTGCCTGGAGTGTACGGGGGCAGGGAGGACAGCCCCAGCATTTT. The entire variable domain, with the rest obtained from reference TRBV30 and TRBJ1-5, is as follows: SQTIHQWPATLVQPVGSPLSLECTVEGTSNPNLYWYRQAAGRGLQLLFYSVGIGQISSEVPQNLSASRPQDRQFILSSKKLLLSDSGFYLCAWSVRGQGGQPQHFGDGTRLSIL.

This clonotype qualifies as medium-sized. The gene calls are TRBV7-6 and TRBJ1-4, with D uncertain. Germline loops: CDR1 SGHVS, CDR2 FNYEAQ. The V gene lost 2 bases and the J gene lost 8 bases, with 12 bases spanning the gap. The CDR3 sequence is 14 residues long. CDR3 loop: CASSLSLGREKLFF. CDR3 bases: TGTGCCAGCAGCTTATCCCTTGGACGAGAAAAACTGTTTTTT.

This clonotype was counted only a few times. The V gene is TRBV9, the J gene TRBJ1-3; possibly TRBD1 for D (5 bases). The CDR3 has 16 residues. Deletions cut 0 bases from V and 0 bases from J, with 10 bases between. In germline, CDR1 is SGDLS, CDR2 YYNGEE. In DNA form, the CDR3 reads TGTGCCAGCAGCGTAGGAGGGGCCACCTCTGGAAACACCATATATTTT. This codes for CASSVGGATSGNTIYF.

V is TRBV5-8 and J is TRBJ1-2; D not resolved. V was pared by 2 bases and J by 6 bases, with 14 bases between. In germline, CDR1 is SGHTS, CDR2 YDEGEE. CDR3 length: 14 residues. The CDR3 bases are TGTGCCAGCAGCTTACTAAGGCAGGTGGATGGCTACACCTTC. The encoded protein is CASSLLRQVDGYTF.

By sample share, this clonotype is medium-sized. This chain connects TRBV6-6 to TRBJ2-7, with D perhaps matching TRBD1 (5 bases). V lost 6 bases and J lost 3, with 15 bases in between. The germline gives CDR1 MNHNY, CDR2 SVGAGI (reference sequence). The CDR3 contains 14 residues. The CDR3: CASRSKQVVYEQYF. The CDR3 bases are TGTGCCAGCAGGTCTAAACAGGTCGTCTACGAGCAGTACTTC.

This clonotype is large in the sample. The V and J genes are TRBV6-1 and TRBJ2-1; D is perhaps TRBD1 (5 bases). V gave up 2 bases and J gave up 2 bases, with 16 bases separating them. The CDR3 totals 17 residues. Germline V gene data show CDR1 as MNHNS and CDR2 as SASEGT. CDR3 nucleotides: TGTGCCAGCAGTGAATGGGTGGGGCAGGTAGCCTACAATGAGCAGTTCTTC. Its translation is CASSEWVGQVAYNEQFF.

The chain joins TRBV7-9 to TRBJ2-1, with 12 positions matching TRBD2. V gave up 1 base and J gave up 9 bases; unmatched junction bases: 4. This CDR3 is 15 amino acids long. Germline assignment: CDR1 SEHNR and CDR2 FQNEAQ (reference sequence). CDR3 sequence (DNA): TGTGCCAGCAGCTTAGGGACTAGCGGGATAGGTGAGCAGTTCTTC. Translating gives CASSLGTSGIGEQFF.

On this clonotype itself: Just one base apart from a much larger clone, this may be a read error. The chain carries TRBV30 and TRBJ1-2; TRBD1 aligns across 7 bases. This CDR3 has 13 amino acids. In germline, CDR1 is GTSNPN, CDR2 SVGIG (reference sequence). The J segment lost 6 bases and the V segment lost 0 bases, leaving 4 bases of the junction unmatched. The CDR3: CAWSVGQVNGYTF. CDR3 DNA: TGTGCCTGGAGTGTAGGACAGGTAAATGGCTACACCTTC.

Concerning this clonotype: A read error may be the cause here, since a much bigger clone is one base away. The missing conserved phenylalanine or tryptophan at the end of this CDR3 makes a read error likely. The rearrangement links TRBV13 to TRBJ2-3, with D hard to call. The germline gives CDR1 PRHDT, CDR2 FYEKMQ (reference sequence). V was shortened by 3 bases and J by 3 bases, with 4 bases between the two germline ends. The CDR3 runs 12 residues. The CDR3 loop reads CASSFPTDTQYL. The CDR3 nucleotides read TGTGCCAGCAGCTTCCCGACAGATACGCAGTATTTG.

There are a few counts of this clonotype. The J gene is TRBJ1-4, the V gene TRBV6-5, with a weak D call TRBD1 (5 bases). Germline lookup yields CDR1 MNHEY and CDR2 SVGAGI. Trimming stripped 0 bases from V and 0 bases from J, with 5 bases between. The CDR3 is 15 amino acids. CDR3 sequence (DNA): TGTGCCAGCAGTTACTCCAGGGCAACTAATGAAAAACTGTTTTTT. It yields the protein CASSYSRATNEKLFF.

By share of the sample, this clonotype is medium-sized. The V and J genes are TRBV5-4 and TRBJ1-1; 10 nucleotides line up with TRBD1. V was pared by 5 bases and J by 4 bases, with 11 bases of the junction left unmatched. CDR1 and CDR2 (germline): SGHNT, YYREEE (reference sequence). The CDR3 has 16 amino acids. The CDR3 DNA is TGTGCCAGCAGTAACGTCCCCGGGACAGGGGCCACTGAAGCTTTCTTT. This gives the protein CASSNVPGTGATEAFF.

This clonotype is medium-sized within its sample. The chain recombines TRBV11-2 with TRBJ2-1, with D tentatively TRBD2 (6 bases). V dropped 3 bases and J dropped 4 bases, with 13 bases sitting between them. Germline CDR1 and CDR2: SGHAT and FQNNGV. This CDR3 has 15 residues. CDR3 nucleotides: TGTGCCAGCAGCTTTGGGGGGATCAGGTACAATGAGCAGTTCTTC. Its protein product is CASSFGGIRYNEQFF.

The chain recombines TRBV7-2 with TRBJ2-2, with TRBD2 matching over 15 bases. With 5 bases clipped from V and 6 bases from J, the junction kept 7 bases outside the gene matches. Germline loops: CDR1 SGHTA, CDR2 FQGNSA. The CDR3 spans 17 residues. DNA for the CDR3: TGTGCCAGCAGCCTACGGACTAGCGGGGGGGCCGCCGGGGAGCTGTTTTTT. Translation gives CASSLRTSGGAAGELFF.

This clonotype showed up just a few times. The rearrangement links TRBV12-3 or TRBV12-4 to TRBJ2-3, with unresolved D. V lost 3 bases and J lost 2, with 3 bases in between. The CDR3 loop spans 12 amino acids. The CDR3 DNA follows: TGTGCCAGCAGTTTTTACACAGATACGCAGTATTTT. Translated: CASSFYTDTQYF.

CDR3 coding DNA: TGTGCCAGCAGTCCAAGAGGGGGTAACGCTGAAGCTTTCTTT. Translation gives CASSPRGGNAEAFF. This sequence joins TRBV6-4 and TRBJ1-1; the D gene is possibly TRBD1 (6 bases). The CDR3 has 14 residues. Trimming cost V 5 bases and J 6 bases, with 16 bases left between them. Per germline, CDR1 MRHNA and CDR2 SNTAGT.